The 5 T cell receptor beta chains listed next were all sequenced from one sample in a study of blood T cell repertoires in COVID-19. The method was immunoSEQ multiplex PCR; TCRdb's version includes in-frame clones alone and lacks a portion of them. The top ten clones hold 10% of a sample with more than 350,000 clones, roughly 89% of them seen once. Sample: PBMCs or T cells enriched from blood (not recorded which). The receptors derive from a woman between 50 and 59 years old who had recovered from COVID-19.

This clone was detected a few times. V is TRBV9 and J is TRBJ1-1; D gene ambiguous. Germline V gene data show CDR1 as SGDLS and CDR2 as YYNGEE. V was cut by 4 bases and J by 0 bases, with 13 bases left in between. CDR3 length: 15 amino acids. CDR3 sequence: CASSPSYYLNTEAFF. Here the CDR3 DNA reads TGTGCCAGCAGCCCGAGTTACTATCTGAACACTGAAGCTTTCTTT.

For this clone: Other nucleotide sequences in the sample specify the same CDR3. The chain recombines TRBV2 with TRBJ1-5, with a weak D call TRBD1 (6 bases). Germline CDR1 is SNHLY and CDR2 is FYNNEI. CDR3 length: 13 amino acids. The germline V and J ends were trimmed by 4 bases and 4 bases, with 8 bases remaining between them. In DNA, the CDR3 is TGTGCCAGCAGTGGTCAGGGGAATCAGCCCCAGCATTTT. This encodes CASSGQGNQPQHF.

In its sample, this clone was seen many times. CDR3 nucleotide sequence: TGTGCCAGCAGTGAGGCAGGGTCCCCTGGGGCCAACGTCCTGACTTTC. Its translation: CASSEAGSPGANVLTF. The chain couples TRBV6-1 to TRBJ2-6; D perhaps matches TRBD1 (5 bases). Germline assignment: CDR1 MNHNS and CDR2 SASEGT. Trimming shortened V by 3 bases and J by 2 bases, and 11 bases separated the two germline ends. The CDR3 is 16 amino acids.

V usage is TRBV27 and J usage is TRBJ2-7; no reliable D call. The CDR3 is 13 residues long. V lost 2 bases, J lost 9 bases, and 14 bases lay in between. The germline V gene encodes CDR1 MNHEY and CDR2 SMNVEV (reference sequence). Written as DNA, the CDR3 is TGTGCCAGCAGTTTAACCCTAAATAGAGGGCAGTACTTC. Residues: CASSLTLNRGQYF.

The J gene is TRBJ2-5, the V gene TRBV7-2, with TRBD1 identical over 8 bases. The CDR3 length is 15 residues. The trim removed 3 bases at V and 3 bases at J, leaving 6 bases unmatched. The germline V gene encodes CDR1 SGHTA and CDR2 FQGNSA. CDR3 amino acids: CASSFDGQGKETQYF. For the CDR3, the DNA is TGTGCCAGCAGCTTCGACGGACAGGGTAAAGAGACCCAGTACTTC.